Presented here are 19 T cell receptor beta chains from one specimen sequenced in a study of T-cell memory formation after mild COVID-19. TCRdb re-analysed the 5' RACE reads in MiXCR, keeping a single row per CDR3 protein. The sample has 550,000 to 700,000 distinct CDR3 sequences; 15% to 20% are singletons. The sample taken for sequencing was PBMCs or a T cell subset sorted from them (not recorded which). These receptor sequences come from an adult woman who had mild COVID-19 (a few samples of this study predate the infection). Cell type and time point are not known.

This chain uses TRBV12-3 or TRBV12-4 with TRBJ1-1; D not certain. The CDR3 runs to 11 residues. The V and J ends lost 7 bases and 11 bases respectively, with 14 bases between them. The CDR3 sequence: CASTPSREAFF. CDR3 sequence (DNA): TGTGCCAGCACCCCCTCCCGCGAGGCTTTCTTT.

The chain links TRBV7-2 to TRBJ1-1, with a tentative D call TRBD1 (6 bases). The CDR3 spans 14 residues. V was pared by 5 bases and J by 4 bases, with 14 bases between. Germline assignment: CDR1 SGHTA and CDR2 FQGNSA. In DNA, the CDR3 is TGTGCCAGCAGCACACCCAGGGGTCTCACTGAAGCTTTCTTT. Its translation is CASSTPRGLTEAFF.

V and J are TRBV4-3 and TRBJ2-1; no clear D gene. V was clipped by 2 bases and J by 9 bases, with 11 bases between them. CDR3 length: 13 amino acids. The germline CDR1 and CDR2 sequences are LGHNA and YSLEER. The CDR3 coding sequence is TGCGCCAGCAGCCAACTAGGGATCCCTGAGCAGTTCTTC. This gives the protein CASSQLGIPEQFF.

The J gene is TRBJ2-7, the V gene TRBV14, with 7 bases lining up with TRBD1. The CDR3 loop spans 17 amino acids. Germline-derived CDR1 and CDR2 are SGHDN and FVKESK. Trimming cost V 0 bases and J 2 bases; bases outside gene matches: 10. The CDR3 here is CASSQDPVDRSTYEQYF. DNA of the CDR3: TGTGCCAGCAGCCAAGATCCGGTGGACAGGTCAACCTACGAGCAGTACTTC.

In this sample, this clonotype turned up once. The chain uses TRBV12-3 or TRBV12-4 and TRBJ1-4; D is unclear. The CDR3 runs 20 residues. Trimming left V 5 bases short and J 0 bases short, with 25 bases between. In DNA, the CDR3 is TGTGCCAGCAGTCCGCAAGGGCAGGCAAAGGAGCGCACAACTAATGAAAAACTGTTTTTT. This translates into CASSPQGQAKERTTNEKLFF.

The sample holds a few counts of this clonotype. This rearrangement joins TRBV7-9 to TRBJ2-7, with D hard to call. This CDR3 has 13 amino acids. V gave up 1 base and J gave up 5 bases, with 9 bases separating them. Germline CDR1 is SEHNR and CDR2 is FQNEAQ (reference sequence). The CDR3 spells CASSLGSWNEQYF. The CDR3 coding sequence is TGTGCCAGCAGCTTAGGGTCGTGGAACGAGCAGTACTTC. Using reference TRBV7-9 and TRBJ2-7 for the parts outside the CDR3, the full variable domain is DTGVSQNPRHKITKRGQNVTFRCDPISEHNRLYWYRQTLGQGPEFLTYFQNEAQLEKSRLLSDRFSAERPKGSFSTLEIQRTEQGDSAMYLCASSLGSWNEQYFGPGTRLTVT.

This clonotype was seen ten or more times. The chain links TRBV5-1 to TRBJ2-3; unclear D gene. Trimming took off 4 bases at V and 3 bases at J, with 12 bases between the two ends. The CDR3 totals 14 residues. Germline values: CDR1 SGHRS, CDR2 YFSETQ. Written as DNA, the CDR3 is TGCGCCAGCAGCCCGGATCAAACGACAGATACGCAGTATTTT. This sequence encodes CASSPDQTTDTQYF.

This clonotype was observed a few times. The chain employs TRBV10-3 and TRBJ2-1; 9 nucleotides align to TRBD2. Germline values: CDR1 ENHRY, CDR2 SYGVKD. V shed 2 bases, J shed 4 bases, and the junction held 3 bases outside the gene matches. The CDR3 totals 15 residues. The CDR3 nucleotides are TGTGCCATCAGTGAGAGCGGGGGGTTGTACAATGAGCAGTTCTTC. This sequence encodes CAISESGGLYNEQFF.

This clonotype was seen more than once but under ten times. The rearrangement joins TRBV6-5 to TRBJ1-1, with no clear D. V was pared by 1 base and J by 5 bases, with 11 bases between. This CDR3 has 14 residues. The germline V gene encodes CDR1 MNHEY and CDR2 SVGAGI. The chain's CDR3 is CASSYYPRRTEAFF. DNA of the CDR3: TGTGCCAGCAGTTACTACCCGCGAAGGACTGAAGCTTTCTTT.

This clonotype was observed many times. The V and J genes are TRBV29-1 and TRBJ2-1; D remains ambiguous. V lost 3 bases and J lost 4, with 4 bases in between. This CDR3 is built from 11 residues. Germline V CDR1 and CDR2: SQVTM, ANQGSEA. CDR3 protein: CSVESYNEQFF. In DNA form, the CDR3 reads TGCAGCGTTGAGAGTTACAATGAGCAGTTCTTC.

The V call is TRBV11-2, the J call TRBJ1-1; D gene unclear. The CDR3 has 15 amino acids. Trimming removed 0 bases at V and 2 bases at J, with 10 bases between. Germline assignment: CDR1 SGHAT and CDR2 FQNNGV. CDR3 nucleotides: TGTGCCAGCAGCTTAGATCCGGCAGATAACACTGAAGCTTTCTTT. This codes for CASSLDPADNTEAFF.

The gene calls are TRBV5-8 and TRBJ2-7; the match to TRBD1 covers 7 bases. The germline V gene encodes CDR1 SGHTS and CDR2 YDEGEE. With 3 bases clipped from V and 3 bases from J, the junction kept 12 bases outside the gene matches. The CDR3 length is 16 residues. Written as DNA, the CDR3 is TGTGCCAGCAGCTCAGGAAGTCGGGACAGCGTCTACGAGCAGTACTTC. Its translation is CASSSGSRDSVYEQYF.

This clonotype was found many times. The chain joins TRBV6-5 to TRBJ1-2, with D possibly being TRBD1 (5 bases). This CDR3 contains 12 residues. Germline lookup yields CDR1 MNHEY and CDR2 SVGAGI. V was shortened by 5 bases and J by 5 bases, with 9 bases between the two germline ends. CDR3 bases: TGTGCCAGCAGTCAGACAGCTTATGGCTACACCTTC. Translating it yields CASSQTAYGYTF.

This clonotype was found a few times. This sequence joins TRBV5-1 and TRBJ2-2, with 7 bases matching TRBD1. This CDR3 has 16 amino acids. V was clipped by 5 bases and J by 3 bases; unmatched bases: 10. The germline gives CDR1 SGHRS, CDR2 YFSETQ. The CDR3 loop reads CASSLGPTGDTGELFF. CDR3 DNA: TGCGCCAGCAGTCTCGGGCCTACAGGGGACACCGGGGAGCTGTTTTTT. Combining the CDR3 with reference TRBV5-1 and TRBJ2-2 gives the whole variable domain KAGVTQTPRYLIKTRGQQVTLSCSPISGHRSVSWYQQTPGQGLQFLFEYFSETQRNKGNFPGRFSGRQFSNSRSEMNVSTLELGDSALYLCASSLGPTGDTGELFFGEGSRLTVL.

This clonotype appeared a few times. The chain carries TRBV5-6 and TRBJ2-7; TRBD1 aligns across 10 bases. V dropped 0 bases and J dropped 5; count of bases not matched to a gene: 5. CDR1 SGHDT and CDR2 YYEEEE come from the germline V gene. The length of the CDR3 is 15 residues. In DNA form, the CDR3 reads TGTGCCAGCAGCTTGGTTGGGACAGGGGTAGACGAGCAGTACTTC. It specifies CASSLVGTGVDEQYF.

This clonotype was counted a few times. V and J are TRBV7-3 and TRBJ2-5; D gene ambiguous. Germline V CDR1 and CDR2: SGHTA, FQGTGA. Trimming pared 5 bases from V and 8 bases from J, leaving 9 bases between. The CDR3 sequence is 11 residues long. The DNA for the CDR3 is TGTGCCAGCAGCCTAAACGGTACCCAGTACTTC. This encodes CASSLNGTQYF.

This clonotype was seen more than once but under ten times. The rearrangement links TRBV4-3 to TRBJ2-3, with a weak D call TRBD1 (8 bases). The CDR3 covers 15 residues. Trimming removed 5 bases from V and 6 bases from J, with 18 bases in between. The germline CDR1 and CDR2 sequences are LGHNA and YSLEER. The CDR3 region is CASSDGQGGRDTQYF. Written as DNA, the CDR3 is TGCGCCAGCAGCGACGGACAGGGAGGGAGGGATACGCAGTATTTT.

This clonotype was observed a few times. This chain joins TRBV9 and TRBJ1-6, with D possibly TRBD1 on 6 matching bases. Germline CDR1 SGDLS, CDR2 YYNGEE. V was shortened by 2 bases and J by 7 bases, with 10 bases between the two germline ends. The CDR3 is 14 residues long. The CDR3 DNA reads as TGTGCCAGCAGCGTGCTCACAGGGAATTCACCCCTCCACTTT. Protein sequence: CASSVLTGNSPLHF.

V and J are TRBV5-1 and TRBJ2-5; TRBD2 matches at 9 bases. Looked up from germline, CDR1 is SGHRS and CDR2 is YFSETQ. V lost 5 bases to trimming and J lost 5 bases; unmatched junction nucleotides: 16. The CDR3 contains 17 residues. The CDR3 DNA reads as TGCGCCAGCAGTCTGGGAACCTTTAGCGGGAGAGGGGAGACCCAGTACTTC. Translation gives CASSLGTFSGRGETQYF.